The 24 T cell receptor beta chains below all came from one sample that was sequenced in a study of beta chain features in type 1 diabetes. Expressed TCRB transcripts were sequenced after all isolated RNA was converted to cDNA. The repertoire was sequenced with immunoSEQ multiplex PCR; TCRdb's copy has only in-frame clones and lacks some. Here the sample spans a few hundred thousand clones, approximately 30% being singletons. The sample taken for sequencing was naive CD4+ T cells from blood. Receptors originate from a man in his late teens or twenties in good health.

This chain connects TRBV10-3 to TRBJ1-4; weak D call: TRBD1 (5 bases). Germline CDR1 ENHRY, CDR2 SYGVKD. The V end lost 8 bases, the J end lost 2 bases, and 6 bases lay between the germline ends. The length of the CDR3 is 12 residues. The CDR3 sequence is CAIGDTNEKLFF. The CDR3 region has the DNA TGTGCCATCGGGGACACTAATGAAAAACTGTTTTTT.

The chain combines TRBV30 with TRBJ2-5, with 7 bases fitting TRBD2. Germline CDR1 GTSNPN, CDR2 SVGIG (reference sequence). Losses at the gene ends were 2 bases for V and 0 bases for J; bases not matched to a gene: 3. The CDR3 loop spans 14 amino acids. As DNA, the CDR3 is TGTGCCTGGAGTCAAGCGGGATACCAAGAGACCCAGTACTTC. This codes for CAWSQAGYQETQYF.

In DNA, the CDR3 is TGTGCCAGCAGCCAAGTAGCGGGAGCCCTCGAGCAGTACTTC. Its translation: CASSQVAGALEQYF. The chain links TRBV14 to TRBJ2-7, with 9 bases that match TRBD2. This CDR3 has 14 residues. Germline assignment: CDR1 SGHDN and CDR2 FVKESK. The J segment lost 6 bases and the V segment lost 1 base, leaving 4 bases of the junction unmatched.

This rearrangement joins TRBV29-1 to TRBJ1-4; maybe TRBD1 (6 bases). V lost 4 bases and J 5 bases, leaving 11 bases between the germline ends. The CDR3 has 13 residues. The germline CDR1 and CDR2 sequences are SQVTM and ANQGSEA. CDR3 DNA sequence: TGCAGCGTTGGACAGGTCGTCAATGAAAAACTGTTTTTT. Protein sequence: CSVGQVVNEKLFF.

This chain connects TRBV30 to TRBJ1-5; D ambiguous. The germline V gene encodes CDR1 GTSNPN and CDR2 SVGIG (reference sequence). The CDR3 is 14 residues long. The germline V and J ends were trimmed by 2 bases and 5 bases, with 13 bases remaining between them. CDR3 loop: CAWSLSPGDQPQHF. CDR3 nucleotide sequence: TGTGCCTGGAGTCTAAGCCCAGGCGATCAGCCCCAGCATTTT. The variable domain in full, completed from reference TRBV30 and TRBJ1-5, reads SQTIHQWPATLVQPVGSPLSLECTVEGTSNPNLYWYRQAAGRGLQLLFYSVGIGQISSEVPQNLSASRPQDRQFILSSKKLLLSDSGFYLCAWSLSPGDQPQHFGDGTRLSIL.

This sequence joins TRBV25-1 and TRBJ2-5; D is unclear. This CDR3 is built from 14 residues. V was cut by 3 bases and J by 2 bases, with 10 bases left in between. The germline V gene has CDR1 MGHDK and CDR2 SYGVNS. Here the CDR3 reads CASSDVRDQETQYF. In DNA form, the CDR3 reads TGTGCCAGCAGTGACGTAAGGGATCAAGAGACCCAGTACTTC.

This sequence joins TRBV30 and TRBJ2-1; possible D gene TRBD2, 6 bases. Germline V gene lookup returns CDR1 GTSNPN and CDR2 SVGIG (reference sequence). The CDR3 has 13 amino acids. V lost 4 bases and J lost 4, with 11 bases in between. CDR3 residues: CAWTRDLYNEQFF. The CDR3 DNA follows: TGTGCCTGGACCCGGGACTTATACAATGAGCAGTTCTTC. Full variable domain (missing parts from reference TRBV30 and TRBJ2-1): SQTIHQWPATLVQPVGSPLSLECTVEGTSNPNLYWYRQAAGRGLQLLFYSVGIGQISSEVPQNLSASRPQDRQFILSSKKLLLSDSGFYLCAWTRDLYNEQFFGPGTRLTVL.

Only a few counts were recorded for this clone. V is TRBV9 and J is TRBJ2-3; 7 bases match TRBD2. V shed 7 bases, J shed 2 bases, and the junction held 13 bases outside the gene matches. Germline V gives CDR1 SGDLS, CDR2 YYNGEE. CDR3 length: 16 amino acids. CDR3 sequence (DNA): TGTGCCAGCGCGCTAGGTGGCCTAGCGGCCACAGATACGCAGTATTTT. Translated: CASALGGLAATDTQYF.

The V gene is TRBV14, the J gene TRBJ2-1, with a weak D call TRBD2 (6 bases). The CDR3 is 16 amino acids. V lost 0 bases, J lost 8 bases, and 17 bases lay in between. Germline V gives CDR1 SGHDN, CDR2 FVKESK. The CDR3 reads CASSQDPSGSGYEQFF. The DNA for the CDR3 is TGTGCCAGCAGCCAAGATCCCAGCGGGTCAGGATATGAGCAGTTCTTC.

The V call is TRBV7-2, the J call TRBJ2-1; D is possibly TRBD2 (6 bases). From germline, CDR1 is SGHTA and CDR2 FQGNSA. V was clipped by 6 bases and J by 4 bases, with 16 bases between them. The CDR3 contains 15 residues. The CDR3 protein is CASRLPGVGYNEQFF. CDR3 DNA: TGTGCCAGCAGACTACCGGGAGTTGGGTACAATGAGCAGTTCTTC.

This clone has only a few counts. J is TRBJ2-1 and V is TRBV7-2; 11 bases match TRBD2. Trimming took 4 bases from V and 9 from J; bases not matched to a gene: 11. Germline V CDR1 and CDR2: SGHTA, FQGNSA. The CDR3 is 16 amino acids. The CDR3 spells CASSYSATSGTFEQFF. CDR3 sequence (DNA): TGTGCCAGCAGCTACTCTGCGACTAGCGGGACGTTTGAGCAGTTCTTC.

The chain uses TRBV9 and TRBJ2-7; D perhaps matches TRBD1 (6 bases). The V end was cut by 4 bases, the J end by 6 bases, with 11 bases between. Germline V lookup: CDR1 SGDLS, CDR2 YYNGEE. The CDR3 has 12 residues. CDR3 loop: CASSKDSREQYF. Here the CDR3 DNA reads TGTGCCAGCAGCAAGGACAGCCGCGAGCAGTACTTC.

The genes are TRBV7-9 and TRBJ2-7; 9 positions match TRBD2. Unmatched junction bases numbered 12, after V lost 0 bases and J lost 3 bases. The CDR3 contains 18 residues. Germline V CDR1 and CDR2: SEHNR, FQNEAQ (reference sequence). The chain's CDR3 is CASSLAQGSGSLLYEQYF. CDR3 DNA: TGTGCCAGCAGCTTAGCGCAGGGTAGCGGGAGCCTCCTCTACGAGCAGTACTTC.

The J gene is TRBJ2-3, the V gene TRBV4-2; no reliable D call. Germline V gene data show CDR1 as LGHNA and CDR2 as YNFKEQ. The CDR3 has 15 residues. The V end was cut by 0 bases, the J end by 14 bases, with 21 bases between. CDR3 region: CASSQDPDRFGWLYF. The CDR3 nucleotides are TGTGCCAGCAGCCAAGATCCCGACCGTTTTGGCTGGTTGTATTTT.

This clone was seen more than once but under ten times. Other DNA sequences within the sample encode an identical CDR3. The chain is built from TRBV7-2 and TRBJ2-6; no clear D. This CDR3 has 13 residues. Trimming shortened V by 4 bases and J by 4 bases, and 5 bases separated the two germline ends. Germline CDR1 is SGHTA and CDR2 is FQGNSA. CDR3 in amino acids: CASSSPGANVLTF. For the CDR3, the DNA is TGTGCCAGCAGCTCCCCAGGGGCCAACGTCCTGACTTTC. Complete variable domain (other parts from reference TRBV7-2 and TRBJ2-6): GAGVSQSPSNKVTEKGKDVELRCDPISGHTALYWYRQSLGQGLEFLIYFQGNSAPDKSGLPSDRFSAERTGGSVSTLTIQRTQQEDSAVYLCASSSPGANVLTFGAGSRLTVL.

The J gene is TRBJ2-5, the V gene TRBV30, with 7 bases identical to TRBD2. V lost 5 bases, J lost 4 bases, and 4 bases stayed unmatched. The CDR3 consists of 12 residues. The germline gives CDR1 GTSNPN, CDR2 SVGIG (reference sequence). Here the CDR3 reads CAWERDGETQYF. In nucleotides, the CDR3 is TGTGCCTGGGAGCGGGACGGAGAGACCCAGTACTTC. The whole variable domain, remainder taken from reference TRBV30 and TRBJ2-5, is SQTIHQWPATLVQPVGSPLSLECTVEGTSNPNLYWYRQAAGRGLQLLFYSVGIGQISSEVPQNLSASRPQDRQFILSSKKLLLSDSGFYLCAWERDGETQYFGPGTRLLVL.

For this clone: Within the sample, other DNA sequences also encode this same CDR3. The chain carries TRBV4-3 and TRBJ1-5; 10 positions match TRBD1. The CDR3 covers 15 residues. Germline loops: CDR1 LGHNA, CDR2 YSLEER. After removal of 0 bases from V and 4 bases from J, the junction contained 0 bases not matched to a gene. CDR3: CASSQEDRGNQPQHF. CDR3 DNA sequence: TGCGCCAGCAGCCAAGAGGACAGGGGGAATCAGCCCCAGCATTTT.

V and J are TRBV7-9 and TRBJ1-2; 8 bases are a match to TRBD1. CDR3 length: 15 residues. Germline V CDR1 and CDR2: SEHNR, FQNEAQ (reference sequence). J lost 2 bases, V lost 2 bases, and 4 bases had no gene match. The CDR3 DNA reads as TGTGCCAGCAGCTTAACGGGACAGGCGAACTATGGCTACACCTTC. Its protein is CASSLTGQANYGYTF.

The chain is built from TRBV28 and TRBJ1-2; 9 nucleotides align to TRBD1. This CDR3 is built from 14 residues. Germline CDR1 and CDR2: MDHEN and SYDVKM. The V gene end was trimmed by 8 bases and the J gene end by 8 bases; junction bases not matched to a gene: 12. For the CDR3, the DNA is TGTGCCAGCCATCCGGGACAGGGAACGAGGGGCTACACCTTC. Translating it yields CASHPGQGTRGYTF.

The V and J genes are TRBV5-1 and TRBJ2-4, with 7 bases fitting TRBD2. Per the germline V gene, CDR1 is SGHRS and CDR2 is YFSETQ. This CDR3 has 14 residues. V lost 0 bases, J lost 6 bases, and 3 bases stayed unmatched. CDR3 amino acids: CASSLEGGGNIQYF. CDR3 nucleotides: TGCGCCAGCAGCTTGGAGGGCGGGGGAAACATTCAGTACTTC.

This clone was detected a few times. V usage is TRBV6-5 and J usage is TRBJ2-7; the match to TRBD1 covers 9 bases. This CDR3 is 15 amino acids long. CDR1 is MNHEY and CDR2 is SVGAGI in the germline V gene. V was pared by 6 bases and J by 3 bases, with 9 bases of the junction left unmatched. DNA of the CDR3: TGTGCCAGCAGCCGAAGCGGGACAGGGAACTACGAGCAGTACTTC. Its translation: CASSRSGTGNYEQYF.

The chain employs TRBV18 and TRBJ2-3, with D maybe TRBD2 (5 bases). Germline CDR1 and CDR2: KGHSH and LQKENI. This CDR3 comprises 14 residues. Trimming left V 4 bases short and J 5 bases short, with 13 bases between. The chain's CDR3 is CASSLLVSGDTQYF. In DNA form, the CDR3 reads TGTGCCAGCTCACTACTAGTATCCGGAGATACGCAGTATTTT.

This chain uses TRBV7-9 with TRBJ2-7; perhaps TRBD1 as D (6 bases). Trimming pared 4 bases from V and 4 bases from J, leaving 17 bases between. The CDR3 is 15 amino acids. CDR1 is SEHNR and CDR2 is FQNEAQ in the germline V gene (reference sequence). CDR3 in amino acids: CASSSPAQGAYEQYF. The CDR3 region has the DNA TGTGCCAGCAGCTCCCCGGCACAGGGAGCTTACGAGCAGTACTTC. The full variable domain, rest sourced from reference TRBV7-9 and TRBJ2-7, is DTGVSQNPRHKITKRGQNVTFRCDPISEHNRLYWYRQTLGQGPEFLTYFQNEAQLEKSRLLSDRFSAERPKGSFSTLEIQRTEQGDSAMYLCASSSPAQGAYEQYFGPGTRLTVT.

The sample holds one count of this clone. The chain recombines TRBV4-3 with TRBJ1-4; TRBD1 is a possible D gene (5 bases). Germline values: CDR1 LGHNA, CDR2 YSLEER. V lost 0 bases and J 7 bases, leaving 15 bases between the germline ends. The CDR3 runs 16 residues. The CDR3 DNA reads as TGCGCCAGCAGCCAAGATCTCGGACCCGGGGCTGAAAAACTGTTTTTT. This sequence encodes CASSQDLGPGAEKLFF.